Included here is one T cell receptor beta chain sequence, with context. Its antigen is unidentified. The sample originates from a study of T cell repertoires in cytomegalovirus infection. Study summary: Public TCR beta signatures provided an indication of both CMV infection and a matching HLA type.

TCRdb ran MiXCR on the reads and lists one entry per CDR3 protein. The data contain roughly 310,000 distinct CDR3 sequences, around a sixth of them singletons. Study-wide results and caveats: Using cumulative public TCR beta family frequency, the authors identified those who carried CMV together with the relevant HLA. HLA-C-restricted CMV clonotypes gave the most frequent clonotype in two of eight donors.

The trim removed 5 bases at V and 3 bases at J, leaving 19 bases unmatched. There are 18 residues in the CDR3. CDR1 and CDR2 (germline): MDHEN, SYDVKM. The sequencing input was PBMCs. The chain is built from TRBV28 and TRBJ2-7; 7 bases map to TRBD1. The receptor was isolated from a human donor in good health (CMV status not recorded). Some clones in this sample may be carry-over from other donors' samples. The CDR3 DNA reads as TGTGCCAGCAGTACCCATACCTACAGGGGCGATCGAATCTACGAGCAGTACTTC. Protein product: CASSTHTYRGDRIYEQYF.